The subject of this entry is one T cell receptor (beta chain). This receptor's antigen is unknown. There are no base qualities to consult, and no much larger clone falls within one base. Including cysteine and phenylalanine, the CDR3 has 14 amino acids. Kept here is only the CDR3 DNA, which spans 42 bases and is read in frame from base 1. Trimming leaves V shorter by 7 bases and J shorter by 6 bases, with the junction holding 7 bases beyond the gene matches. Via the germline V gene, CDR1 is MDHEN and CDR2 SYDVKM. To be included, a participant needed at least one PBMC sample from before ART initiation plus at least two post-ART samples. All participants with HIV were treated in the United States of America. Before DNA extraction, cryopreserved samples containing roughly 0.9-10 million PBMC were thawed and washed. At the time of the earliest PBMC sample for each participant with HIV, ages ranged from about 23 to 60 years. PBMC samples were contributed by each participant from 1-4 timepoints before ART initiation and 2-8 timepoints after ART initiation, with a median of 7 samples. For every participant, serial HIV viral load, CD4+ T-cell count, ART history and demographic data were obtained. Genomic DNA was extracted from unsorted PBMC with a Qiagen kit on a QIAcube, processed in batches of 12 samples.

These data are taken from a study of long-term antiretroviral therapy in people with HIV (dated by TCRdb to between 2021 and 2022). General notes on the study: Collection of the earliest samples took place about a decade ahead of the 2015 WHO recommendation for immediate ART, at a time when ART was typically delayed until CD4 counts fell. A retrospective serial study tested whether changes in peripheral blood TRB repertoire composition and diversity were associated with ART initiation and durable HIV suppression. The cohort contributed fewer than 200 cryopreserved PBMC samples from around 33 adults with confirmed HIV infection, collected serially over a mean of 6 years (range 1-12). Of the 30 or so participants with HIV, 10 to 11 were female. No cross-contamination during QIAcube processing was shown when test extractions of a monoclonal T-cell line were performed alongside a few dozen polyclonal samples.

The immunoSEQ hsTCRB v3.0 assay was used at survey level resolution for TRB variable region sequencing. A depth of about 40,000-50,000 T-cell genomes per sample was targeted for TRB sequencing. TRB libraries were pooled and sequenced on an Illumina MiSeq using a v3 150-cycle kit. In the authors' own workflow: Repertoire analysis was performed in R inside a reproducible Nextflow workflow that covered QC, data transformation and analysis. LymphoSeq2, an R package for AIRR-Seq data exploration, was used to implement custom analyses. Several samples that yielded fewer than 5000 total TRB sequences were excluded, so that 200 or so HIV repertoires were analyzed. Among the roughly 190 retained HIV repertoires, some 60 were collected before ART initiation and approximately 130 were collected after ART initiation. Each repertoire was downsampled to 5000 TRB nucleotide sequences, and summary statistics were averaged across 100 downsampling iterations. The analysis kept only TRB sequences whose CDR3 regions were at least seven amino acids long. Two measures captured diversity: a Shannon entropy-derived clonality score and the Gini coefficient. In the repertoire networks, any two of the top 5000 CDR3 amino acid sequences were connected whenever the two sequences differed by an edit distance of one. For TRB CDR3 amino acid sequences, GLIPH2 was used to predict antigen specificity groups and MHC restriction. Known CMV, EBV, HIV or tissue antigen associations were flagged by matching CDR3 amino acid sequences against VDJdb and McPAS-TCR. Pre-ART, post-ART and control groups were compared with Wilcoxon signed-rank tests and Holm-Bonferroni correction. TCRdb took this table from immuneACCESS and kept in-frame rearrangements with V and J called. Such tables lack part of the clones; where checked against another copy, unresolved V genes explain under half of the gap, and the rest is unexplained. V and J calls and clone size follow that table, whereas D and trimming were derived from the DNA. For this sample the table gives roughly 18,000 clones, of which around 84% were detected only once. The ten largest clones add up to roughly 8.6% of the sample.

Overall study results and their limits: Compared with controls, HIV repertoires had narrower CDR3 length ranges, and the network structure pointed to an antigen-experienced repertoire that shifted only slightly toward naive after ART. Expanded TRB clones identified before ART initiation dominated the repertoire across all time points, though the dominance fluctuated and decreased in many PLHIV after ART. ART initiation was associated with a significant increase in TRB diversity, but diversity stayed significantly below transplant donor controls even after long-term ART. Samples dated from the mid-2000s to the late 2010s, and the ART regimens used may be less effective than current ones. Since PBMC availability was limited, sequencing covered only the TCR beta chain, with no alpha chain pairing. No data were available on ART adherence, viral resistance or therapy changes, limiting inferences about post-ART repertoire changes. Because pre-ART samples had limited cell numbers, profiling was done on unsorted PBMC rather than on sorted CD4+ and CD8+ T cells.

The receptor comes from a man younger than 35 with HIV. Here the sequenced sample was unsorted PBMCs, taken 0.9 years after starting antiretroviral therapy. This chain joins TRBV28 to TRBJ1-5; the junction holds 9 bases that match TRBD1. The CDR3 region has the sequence CASTRQGERQPQHF. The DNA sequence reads TGTGCCAGCACCAGACAGGGGGAGCGTCAGCCCCAGCATTTT. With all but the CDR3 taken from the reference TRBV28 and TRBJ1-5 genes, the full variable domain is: DVKVTQSSRYLVKRTGEKVFLECVQDMDHENMFWYRQDPGLGLRLIYFSYDVKMKEKGDIPEGYSVSREKKERFSLILESASTNQTSMYLCASTRQGERQPQHFGDGTRLSIL.